These 29 T cell receptor beta chains originate from one sample sequenced in a study of cytomegalovirus exposure and HLA in healthy donors. 13 Jbeta primers and 60 Vbeta primers were used for the PCR. The method was immunoSEQ multiplex PCR; TCRdb's version includes in-frame clones alone and lacks a portion of them. Here the sample spans around 170,000 clones, about 72% being singletons. The sequenced sample consisted of PBMCs. The receptors come from a male donor in good health and CMV-seronegative.

The V gene is TRBV19, the J gene TRBJ2-2; D is uncertain. V lost 10 bases and J 0 bases, leaving 9 bases between the germline ends. The CDR3 contains 13 residues. CDR1 and CDR2 from the germline V gene are LNHDA and SQIVND (reference sequence). The chain's CDR3 is CATAYANTGELFF. Here the CDR3 DNA reads TGTGCCACAGCGTACGCGAACACCGGGGAGCTGTTTTTT.

V and J are TRBV4-2 and TRBJ2-3; D call uncertain. Germline V gene sequence: CDR1 LGHNA, CDR2 YNFKEQ. CDR3 length equals 13 residues. Deletions cut 0 bases from V and 6 bases from J, with 7 bases between. Written as DNA, the CDR3 is TGTGCCAGCAGCCAAGATCAGGTGGATACGCAGTATTTT. This gives the protein CASSQDQVDTQYF.

The chain employs TRBV5-8 and TRBJ2-2; the D is unclear. CDR3 length: 14 residues. V lost 5 bases and J 4 bases, leaving 12 bases between the germline ends. Germline assignment: CDR1 SGHTS and CDR2 YDEGEE. The CDR3 nucleotides are TGTGCCAGCAGGCGTGGGCAGATCACCGGGGAGCTGTTTTTT. Translating it yields CASRRGQITGELFF.

The V gene is TRBV27, the J gene TRBJ1-1; tentatively, D is TRBD1 (6 bases). The CDR3 is 13 residues long. With 5 bases removed from V and 3 bases from J, the gap between germline ends came to 10 bases. Per germline, CDR1 MNHEY and CDR2 SMNVEV (reference sequence). For the CDR3, the DNA is TGTGCCAGCAGTGCCTACAGGGACACTGAAGCTTTCTTT. This encodes CASSAYRDTEAFF.

V and J are TRBV27 and TRBJ2-4, with 8 bases fitting TRBD2. CDR3 length: 14 amino acids. The V segment lost 3 bases and the J segment 7 bases; nucleotides outside the gene matches: 5. CDR1 MNHEY and CDR2 SMNVEV come from the germline V gene (reference sequence). The CDR3 is CASSFSGLANIQYF. CDR3 nucleotides: TGTGCCAGCAGTTTCTCAGGACTAGCTAACATTCAGTACTTC.

V gene TRBV5-1 combines with J gene TRBJ1-4, with 10 bases identical to TRBD1. The CDR3 loop spans 15 amino acids. V dropped 6 bases and J dropped 0; count of bases not matched to a gene: 2. Germline CDR1 SGHRS, CDR2 YFSETQ. This CDR3 is CASTGQGTTNEKLFF. The CDR3 bases are TGCGCCAGCACGGGACAGGGGACAACTAATGAAAAACTGTTTTTT.

The CDR3, as DNA: TGTGCCAGCAGCCCAGAAGCCCAGCGGGGTACAGATACGCAGTATTTT. As protein: CASSPEAQRGTDTQYF. V is TRBV11-3 and J is TRBJ2-3; 7 bases fit TRBD2. V was pared by 5 bases and J by 3 bases, with 11 bases of the junction left unmatched. The CDR3 sequence is 16 residues long. Germline V gives CDR1 SGHNT, CDR2 YENEEA.

This chain links TRBV5-1 with TRBJ2-5; D not resolved. With 0 bases removed from V and 1 base from J, the gap between germline ends came to 10 bases. The CDR3 covers 15 residues. CDR1 and CDR2 from the germline V gene are SGHRS and YFSETQ. The CDR3: CASSLGSGSQETQYF. CDR3 DNA: TGCGCCAGCAGCTTGGGTTCCGGGTCCCAAGAGACCCAGTACTTC.

V gene TRBV10-3 combines with J gene TRBJ2-5; 8 bases are a match to TRBD1. CDR3 length: 14 residues. From germline, CDR1 is ENHRY and CDR2 SYGVKD. V trimming: 6 bases; J trimming: 3 bases; junction bases outside the gene matches: 6. This CDR3 is CAISSDREKETQYF. The DNA of the CDR3 is TGTGCCATCAGCTCGGACAGGGAGAAAGAGACCCAGTACTTC.

The chain recombines TRBV4-2 with TRBJ1-1; D possibly corresponds to TRBD1 (5 bases). Trimming stripped 0 bases from V and 1 base from J, with 9 bases between. The CDR3 runs 15 residues. Germline V gives CDR1 LGHNA, CDR2 YNFKEQ. The CDR3 loop is CASSQEYRPNTEAFF. Here the CDR3 DNA reads TGTGCCAGCAGCCAAGAGTACAGGCCGAACACTGAAGCTTTCTTT.

The chain links TRBV6-5 to TRBJ1-4; D not certain. The germline CDR1 and CDR2 sequences are MNHEY and SVGAGI. The CDR3 sequence is 14 residues long. V lost 2 bases and J lost 4, with 8 bases in between. The CDR3 DNA follows: TGTGCCAGCAGTTACGAGCCCGGTAATGAAAAACTGTTTTTT. Its protein product is CASSYEPGNEKLFF.

This chain joins TRBV4-2 and TRBJ2-1, with D possibly TRBD1 on 6 matching bases. Germline-derived CDR1 and CDR2 are LGHNA and YNFKEQ. Trimming pared 2 bases from V and 9 bases from J, leaving 8 bases between. This CDR3 comprises 12 residues. The CDR3 loop is CASSQRGGEQFF. CDR3 coding DNA: TGTGCCAGCAGCCAACGAGGGGGTGAGCAGTTCTTC.

This chain joins TRBV6-1 and TRBJ1-5; a weak D match, TRBD1 (6 bases). The CDR3 length is 14 residues. V lost 0 bases to trimming and J lost 7 bases, with 10 bases between them. The V gene's germline CDR1 is MNHNS and CDR2 SASEGT. The CDR3 DNA reads TGTGCCAGCAGTGAAGCACAGGGACTACAGCCCCAGCATTTT. Amino acid sequence: CASSEAQGLQPQHF.

This chain links TRBV25-1 with TRBJ2-3; tentative D call: TRBD2 (6 bases). The V gene's germline CDR1 is MGHDK and CDR2 SYGVNS. V gave up 3 bases and J gave up 6 bases, with 10 bases separating them. This CDR3 comprises 13 residues. In nucleotides, the CDR3 is TGTGCCAGCAGTGACGGGGGTCGTGATACGCAGTATTTT. Its protein is CASSDGGRDTQYF.

CDR3 sequence (DNA): TGTGCCAGCTCACCAAGGGACATAACCCAAGAGACCCAGTACTTC. Amino acid sequence: CASSPRDITQETQYF. The rearrangement joins TRBV18 to TRBJ2-5, with a tentative D call TRBD1 (6 bases). Germline V gene lookup returns CDR1 KGHSH and CDR2 LQKENI. The CDR3 spans 15 residues. Deletions cut 2 bases from V and 1 base from J, with 11 bases between.

The chain carries TRBV14 and TRBJ1-1; D remains ambiguous. Between the trimmed V and J ends, which lost 3 bases and 2 bases, there was a span of 16 bases. CDR3 length: 16 residues. Per the germline V gene, CDR1 is SGHDN and CDR2 is FVKESK. CDR3 nucleotides: TGTGCCAGCAGCCAGGAGCCCCAGAGGCAAAACACTGAAGCTTTCTTT. This sequence encodes CASSQEPQRQNTEAFF.

The rearrangement links TRBV7-9 to TRBJ2-5; D perhaps matches TRBD1 (6 bases). Trimming shortened V by 5 bases and J by 4 bases, and 8 bases separated the two germline ends. Germline V gene lookup returns CDR1 SEHNR and CDR2 FQNEAQ (reference sequence). The CDR3 is 12 residues long. CDR3 nucleotide sequence: TGTGCCAGCAGCGCAGGGGTAGAGACCCAGTACTTC. It codes for CASSAGVETQYF. The entire variable domain, with the rest obtained from reference TRBV7-9 and TRBJ2-5, is as follows: DTGVSQNPRHKITKRGQNVTFRCDPISEHNRLYWYRQTLGQGPEFLTYFQNEAQLEKSRLLSDRFSAERPKGSFSTLEIQRTEQGDSAMYLCASSAGVETQYFGPGTRLLVL.

The V call is TRBV19, the J call TRBJ2-3; 7 bases are a match to TRBD1. The CDR3 runs to 15 residues. Losses at the gene ends were 7 bases for V and 1 base for J; bases not matched to a gene: 8. Germline CDR1 reads LNHDA; CDR2 reads SQIVND (reference sequence). The CDR3 loop reads CASNHLGQRTDTQYF. In DNA, the CDR3 is TGTGCCAGTAATCATTTGGGACAGCGCACAGATACGCAGTATTTT.

For the CDR3, the DNA is TGTGCCAGCAGCTCACGGACAGCGAACACCGGGGAGCTGTTTTTT. Translating gives CASSSRTANTGELFF. The gene calls are TRBV2 and TRBJ2-2; D might be TRBD1 (6 bases). V was cut by 6 bases and J by 0 bases, with 11 bases left in between. The CDR3 loop spans 15 amino acids. CDR1 and CDR2 (germline): SNHLY, FYNNEI.

The genes are TRBV5-1 and TRBJ1-2; a possible D gene is TRBD1 (5 bases). This CDR3 has 12 residues. Trimming took off 5 bases at V and 3 bases at J, with 8 bases between the two ends. In germline, CDR1 is SGHRS, CDR2 YFSETQ. DNA for the CDR3: TGCGCCAGCAGTGAACAGGACTATGGCTACACCTTC. Translated: CASSEQDYGYTF.

With respect to this clone: Other DNA variants within this sample encode the same CDR3. CDR3 sequence: CASSPGLAANTGELFF. Written as DNA, the CDR3 is TGCGCCAGCAGCCCCGGACTAGCGGCTAACACCGGGGAGCTGTTTTTT. This chain connects TRBV5-1 to TRBJ2-2; 10 bases agree with TRBD2. V was clipped by 4 bases and J by 2 bases; unmatched bases: 5. Per the germline V gene, CDR1 is SGHRS and CDR2 is YFSETQ. The CDR3 is 16 amino acids.

Note on this clone: The same CDR3 arises from other DNA sequences in this sample as well. The V gene is TRBV28, the J gene TRBJ1-1; tentatively, D is TRBD1 (5 bases). The V gene lost 7 bases and the J gene lost 0 bases, with 12 bases spanning the gap. Germline values: CDR1 MDHEN, CDR2 SYDVKM. The CDR3 length is 14 residues. The CDR3 protein is CASTPGALNTEAFF. The CDR3 bases are TGTGCCAGCACCCCTGGGGCCCTGAACACTGAAGCTTTCTTT.

This clone came up a few times. V usage is TRBV5-5 and J usage is TRBJ2-5, with a tentative D call TRBD2 (6 bases). Germline CDR1 and CDR2: SGHKS and YYEKEE (reference sequence). This CDR3 contains 14 residues. Trimming took off 0 bases at V and 5 bases at J, with 11 bases between the two ends. CDR3 amino acids: CASSLETGRETQYF. The CDR3 DNA is TGTGCCAGCAGCTTGGAGACGGGGAGGGAGACCCAGTACTTC.

This chain joins TRBV7-2 and TRBJ2-1; 8 nucleotides line up with TRBD1. Germline CDR1 reads SGHTA; CDR2 reads FQGNSA. V dropped 6 bases and J dropped 8; count of bases not matched to a gene: 9. This CDR3 comprises 14 residues. In nucleotides, the CDR3 is TGTGCCAGCAGTTTCGACAGGGGTGGATATGAGCAGTTCTTC. Residues: CASSFDRGGYEQFF.

The J gene is TRBJ1-2, the V gene TRBV19; D possibly corresponds to TRBD1 (5 bases). The germline V gene encodes CDR1 LNHDA and CDR2 SQIVND (reference sequence). The CDR3 runs to 12 residues. Deletions cut 2 bases from V and 5 bases from J, with 6 bases between. CDR3: CASSIQGYGYTF. DNA for the CDR3: TGTGCCAGTAGTATACAGGGTTATGGCTACACCTTC. The whole variable domain, filled in from reference TRBV19 and TRBJ1-2, reads DGGITQSPKYLFRKEGQNVTLSCEQNLNHDAMYWYRQDPGQGLRLIYYSQIVNDFQKGDIAEGYSVSREKKESFPLTVTSAQKNPTAFYLCASSIQGYGYTFGSGTRLTVV.

This sequence joins TRBV7-9 and TRBJ2-2; D possibly corresponds to TRBD2 (7 bases). CDR3 length equals 17 residues. Germline loops: CDR1 SEHNR, CDR2 FQNEAQ (reference sequence). V dropped 1 base and J dropped 1 base, with 13 bases sitting between them. As DNA, the CDR3 is TGTGCCAGCAGCTTAGATCTCGGGGGGCGGAACACCGGGGAGCTGTTTTTT. It encodes CASSLDLGGRNTGELFF.

This chain links TRBV28 with TRBJ2-2; TRBD2 might be the D (5 bases). This CDR3 region has 16 residues. Germline CDR1 reads MDHEN; CDR2 reads SYDVKM. The V and J ends lost 3 bases and 3 bases respectively, with 14 bases between them. The CDR3 reads CASSLGATWDTGELFF. CDR3 sequence (DNA): TGTGCCAGCAGTTTGGGAGCTACCTGGGACACCGGGGAGCTGTTTTTT.

This clone came up a few times. The chain has TRBV27 and TRBJ2-1, with 16 bases fitting TRBD2. The CDR3 length is 19 residues. The J segment lost 0 bases and the V segment lost 4 bases, leaving 6 bases of the junction unmatched. Germline V gene lookup returns CDR1 MNHEY and CDR2 SMNVEV (reference sequence). DNA for the CDR3: TGTGCCAGCAGTTCCCCGGGACTAGCGGGAGGGTCCTCCTACAATGAGCAGTTCTTC. This translates into CASSSPGLAGGSSYNEQFF.

In DNA form, the CDR3 reads TGTGCCAGCAGCCAAGATAAGGAGGCAGGGGCCTTAGTACGGGGCTACACCTTC. It codes for CASSQDKEAGALVRGYTF. V usage is TRBV4-2 and J usage is TRBJ1-2; TRBD1 is a possible D gene (6 bases). This CDR3 region has 18 residues. Germline values: CDR1 LGHNA, CDR2 YNFKEQ. Deletions cut 0 bases from V and 8 bases from J, with 25 bases between.